The subject of this entry is one T cell receptor beta chain. Its antigen is still unknown. Repertoires were generated with immunoSEQ multiplex PCR, while TCRdb's copy carries only in-frame clones and drops some. In the table there are 32,000 or so clones, over 90% of which are singletons. This entry belongs to a study of circulating and synovial CD4+ cells in juvenile arthritis. Study conclusions and caveats: These blood cells shared more CDR3 sequences with synovium than bulk blood. Some such blood samples were as oligoclonal as synovium.

This CDR3 has 15 residues. The V and J ends lost 2 bases and 0 bases respectively, with 9 bases between them. Germline CDR1 is SEHNR and CDR2 is FQNEAQ (reference sequence). The chain joins TRBV7-9 to TRBJ2-3, with D unclear. The sequencing input was CD4+ T cells from blood. The clonotype was recovered from a human donor with juvenile idiopathic arthritis. In nucleotides, the CDR3 is TGTGCCAGCAGCTTAATCAGCGCAAGCACAGATACGCAGTATTTT. This translates into CASSLISASTDTQYF. Complete variable domain (other parts from reference TRBV7-9 and TRBJ2-3): DTGVSQNPRHKITKRGQNVTFRCDPISEHNRLYWYRQTLGQGPEFLTYFQNEAQLEKSRLLSDRFSAERPKGSFSTLEIQRTEQGDSAMYLCASSLISASTDTQYFGPGTRLTVL.